The 26 T cell receptor beta chains below all came from one sample that was sequenced in a study of identical twins. TCRdb passed the 5' RACE reads through MiXCR, listing each CDR3 protein once. This sample has approximately 500,000 distinct CDR3 sequences, with around 24% found just once. These data are also associated with another study on T cells expressing NK-cell markers.

Sequencing was done on a sample of CD4+ T cells sorted from blood. The receptors originated from a young woman in good health.

This chain uses TRBV5-4 with TRBJ2-7, with 8 positions matching TRBD1. The CDR3 runs to 16 residues. Germline CDR1 reads SGHNT; CDR2 reads YYREEE (reference sequence). V shed 1 base, J shed 4 bases, and the junction held 10 bases outside the gene matches. The CDR3 loop is CASSLLTGTGFYEQYF. The CDR3 DNA sequence: TGTGCCAGCAGCTTGCTTACCGGGACAGGTTTTTACGAGCAGTACTTC.

There are a few counts of this clonotype. V is TRBV5-1 and J is TRBJ2-1, with 12 bases aligning to TRBD2. V was pared by 0 bases and J by 9 bases, with 7 bases of the junction left unmatched. CDR1 is SGHRS, CDR2 YFSETQ, per germline. The CDR3 totals 16 residues. CDR3 protein: CASSLGWTSGIAEQFF. The CDR3, as DNA: TGCGCCAGCAGCTTGGGTTGGACTAGCGGGATTGCTGAGCAGTTCTTC.

This clonotype turned up a few times. The V and J genes are TRBV3-1 and TRBJ2-7; D gene uncertain. CDR3 length: 11 residues. Per the germline V gene, CDR1 is LGHDT and CDR2 is YNNKEL (reference sequence). Trimming removed 3 bases at V and 3 bases at J, with 3 bases between. Written as DNA, the CDR3 is TGTGCCAGCAGCCACCGCTACGAGCAGTACTTC. Translated: CASSHRYEQYF.

The genes are TRBV2 and TRBJ2-4; D is possibly TRBD1 (6 bases). The CDR3 contains 15 residues. CDR1 and CDR2 (germline): SNHLY, FYNNEI. The V gene lost 7 bases and the J gene lost 1 base, with 14 bases spanning the gap. The CDR3 loop is CASTTGWRAKNIQYF. CDR3 bases: TGTGCCAGCACTACAGGGTGGAGGGCCAAAAACATTCAGTACTTC.

This chain joins TRBV12-3 or TRBV12-4 and TRBJ2-7, with a weak D call TRBD2 (7 bases). Trimming removed 2 bases at V and 3 bases at J, with 14 bases between. The CDR3 length is 15 residues. The DNA of the CDR3 is TGTGCCAGCAGTTTAAAGGGGGGGTTAGGCTACGAGCAGTACTTC. Amino acid sequence: CASSLKGGLGYEQYF.

This clonotype was picked up a small number of times. The CDR3 loop is CASSKGLGMDTQYF. The CDR3 DNA follows: TGTGCCAGCAGTAAGGGACTAGGAATGGATACGCAGTATTTT. This chain uses TRBV6-2 or TRBV6-3 with TRBJ2-3; 8 bases are shared with TRBD2. The CDR3 runs 14 residues. The germline V gene has CDR1 MNHEY and CDR2 SVGEGT. V lost 5 bases to trimming and J lost 6 bases; unmatched junction nucleotides: 7.

The CDR3 bases are TGTGCCATCAGCCACAAAAGCGGGGGGCCCGTAATTTCCTACGAGCAGTACTTC. Protein: CAISHKSGGPVISYEQYF. The chain employs TRBV10-3 and TRBJ2-7; 9 bases map to TRBD2. V gave up 6 bases and J gave up 1 base; unmatched junction bases: 16. The germline CDR1 and CDR2 sequences are ENHRY and SYGVKD. The CDR3 extends over 18 amino acids.

The sample holds many counts of this clonotype. The chain recombines TRBV5-1 with TRBJ1-1, with D unclear. CDR1 SGHRS and CDR2 YFSETQ come from the germline V gene. V shed 5 bases and J shed 0 bases, with 8 bases lying between them. The CDR3 runs 13 residues. CDR3 in amino acids: CASSQPMNTEAFF. In DNA form, the CDR3 reads TGCGCCAGCAGTCAGCCTATGAACACTGAAGCTTTCTTT.

This clonotype occurred a few times. The rearrangement uses TRBV10-3 and TRBJ1-3; 8 bases match TRBD1. The CDR3 runs to 15 residues. Losses at the gene ends were 10 bases for V and 7 bases for J; bases not matched to a gene: 15. Germline loops: CDR1 ENHRY, CDR2 SYGVKD. This chain's CDR3 is CATHHGQGAENTIYF. As DNA, the CDR3 is TGTGCCACCCACCACGGACAGGGAGCGGAGAACACCATATATTTT.

The chain joins TRBV6-4 to TRBJ2-7; 16 nucleotides agree with TRBD2. The V and J ends lost 6 bases and 4 bases, in that order; junction bases with no gene match: 12. CDR3 length: 18 amino acids. Germline loops: CDR1 MRHNA, CDR2 SNTAGT. The CDR3 DNA sequence: TGTGCCAGCAGAGACCAGCCGGGACTAGCGGGAGGGCCGTACGAGCAGTACTTC. Its protein is CASRDQPGLAGGPYEQYF.

Only a few counts were recorded for this clonotype. CDR3 DNA: TGTGCCAGCAGTGGAACAGCCAATGAGCAGTTCTTC. This sequence encodes CASSGTANEQFF. This chain connects TRBV6-5 to TRBJ2-1; D gene unclear. The CDR3 has 12 amino acids. V was cut by 5 bases and J by 6 bases, with 8 bases left in between. Looked up from germline, CDR1 is MNHEY and CDR2 is SVGAGI.

The chain recombines TRBV5-1 with TRBJ2-5, with D tentatively TRBD2 (5 bases). V lost 4 bases to trimming and J lost 1 base, with 11 bases between them. The germline V gene encodes CDR1 SGHRS and CDR2 YFSETQ. The CDR3 totals 14 residues. CDR3 residues: CASSTEGVQETQYF. In nucleotides, the CDR3 is TGCGCCAGCAGCACCGAGGGAGTCCAAGAGACCCAGTACTTC.

This chain uses TRBV5-1 with TRBJ2-7; 8 nucleotides align to TRBD1. CDR3 length: 14 residues. Per the germline V gene, CDR1 is SGHRS and CDR2 is YFSETQ. The ends lost 6 bases at V and 6 bases at J; junction bases unmatched: 11. Here the CDR3 reads CASTFRQGYGEQYF. CDR3 DNA: TGCGCCAGCACCTTCCGACAGGGGTATGGCGAGCAGTACTTC. The full variable domain, completed using reference TRBV5-1 and TRBJ2-7, is KAGVTQTPRYLIKTRGQQVTLSCSPISGHRSVSWYQQTPGQGLQFLFEYFSETQRNKGNFPGRFSGRQFSNSRSEMNVSTLELGDSALYLCASTFRQGYGEQYFGPGTRLTVT.

This rearrangement joins TRBV11-3 to TRBJ2-3; tentatively, D is TRBD2 (6 bases). The germline V gene encodes CDR1 SGHNT and CDR2 YENEEA. Trimming removed 6 bases from V and 6 bases from J, with 13 bases in between. The CDR3 is 13 amino acids. The DNA of the CDR3 is TGTGCCAGCAGGGCAACGGGGGTGGATACGCAGTATTTT. Protein sequence: CASRATGVDTQYF.

V gene TRBV20-1 combines with J gene TRBJ1-6; perhaps TRBD1 as D (6 bases). The CDR3 runs to 14 residues. Trimming stripped 6 bases from V and 7 bases from J, with 16 bases between. From germline, CDR1 is DFQATT and CDR2 SNEGSKA (reference sequence). The chain's CDR3 is CSATGQGGNSPLHF. CDR3 DNA sequence: TGCAGTGCCACCGGACAAGGGGGGAATTCACCCCTCCACTTT.

In its sample, this clonotype was seen a few times. This chain uses TRBV27 with TRBJ1-1; TRBD1 matches at 7 bases. From germline, CDR1 is MNHEY and CDR2 SMNVEV (reference sequence). With V trimmed by 2 bases and J by 0 bases, 3 bases remained unmatched. The CDR3 extends over 15 amino acids. The CDR3 coding sequence is TGTGCCAGCAGTTTAAGGACAGGATTGAACACTGAAGCTTTCTTT. Translating it yields CASSLRTGLNTEAFF.

V and J are TRBV29-1 and TRBJ1-1; TRBD1 matches at 7 bases. This CDR3 is 13 amino acids long. V was clipped by 5 bases and J by 1 base; unmatched bases: 4. CDR1 is SQVTM, CDR2 ANQGSEA, per germline. CDR3 nucleotides: TGCAGCGTTAAGGGGGCCTGGAACACTGAAGCTTTCTTT. Translating gives CSVKGAWNTEAFF.

As regards this clonotype: The germline gene is not matched at one end of the junction; a read error may be the cause. V and J are TRBV12-3 or TRBV12-4 and TRBJ2-1; 14 bases are shared with TRBD2. The CDR3 spans 18 residues. The CDR3 loop reads CTSSRGLAGVSSYNEQFF. The CDR3 region has the DNA TGTACCAGCAGCCGGGGACTAGCGGGGGTCAGCTCCTACAATGAGCAGTTCTTC.

The genes are TRBV20-1 and TRBJ2-7; weak D call: TRBD2 (6 bases). Germline assignment: CDR1 DFQATT and CDR2 SNEGSKA (reference sequence). The V and J ends lost 6 bases and 0 bases respectively, with 15 bases between them. The CDR3 covers 14 residues. The CDR3 protein is CSAIAVPPSYEQYF. CDR3 nucleotide sequence: TGCAGTGCAATAGCGGTTCCGCCCTCCTACGAGCAGTACTTC.

The gene calls are TRBV12-3 or TRBV12-4 and TRBJ1-1; a weak D match, TRBD1 (6 bases). The CDR3 is made up of 17 amino acids. V was trimmed by 6 bases and J by 0 bases, leaving 20 bases between them. The CDR3 region is CASSLQQGATLNTEAFF. CDR3 DNA sequence: TGTGCCAGCAGCCTTCAACAGGGAGCGACCCTGAACACTGAAGCTTTCTTT.

The CDR3 DNA is TGTGCCAGCAGCGGGCGTCTAGCGGGAGTAACCGGTACGCAGTATTTT. The encoded protein is CASSGRLAGVTGTQYF. The chain has TRBV11-2 and TRBJ2-3; 10 bases align to TRBD2. The germline gives CDR1 SGHAT, CDR2 FQNNGV. The CDR3 has 16 residues. Trimming took 5 bases from V and 8 from J; bases not matched to a gene: 13.

The V and J genes are TRBV20-1 and TRBJ2-1; 7 positions match TRBD1. Germline loops: CDR1 DFQATT, CDR2 SNEGSKA (reference sequence). Trimming cost V 3 bases and J 8 bases; bases outside gene matches: 10. The CDR3 has 14 amino acids. The chain's CDR3 is CSASYRGRGDEQFF. The CDR3 region has the DNA TGCAGTGCTAGCTATAGGGGGCGCGGTGATGAGCAGTTCTTC.

V and J are TRBV10-3 and TRBJ2-3; 8 bases are a match to TRBD2. CDR1 ENHRY and CDR2 SYGVKD come from the germline V gene. The CDR3 spans 14 residues. Trimming took 11 bases from V and 0 from J; bases not matched to a gene: 7. CDR3 coding DNA: TGTGCCGCCAAGCCTAGCGGGAGCACAGATACGCAGTATTTT. This gives the protein CAAKPSGSTDTQYF.

V usage is TRBV6-6 and J usage is TRBJ1-2, with 7 bases fitting TRBD1. Trimming took 6 bases from V and 3 from J; bases not matched to a gene: 4. This CDR3 contains 13 residues. CDR1 and CDR2 (germline): MNHNY, SVGAGI (reference sequence). DNA of the CDR3: TGTGCCAGCAGCCGGGACAGATACTATGGCTACACCTTC. It is translated as CASSRDRYYGYTF.

This clonotype occurred once. The genes are TRBV23-1 and TRBJ2-3; the D is unclear. TRBV23-1 has ORF status, its function being uncertain. With 11 bases removed from V and 3 bases from J, the gap between germline ends came to 12 bases. The CDR3 is 12 residues long. This chain's CDR3 is CAATDGTDTQYF. The DNA of the CDR3 is TGCGCCGCCACGGACGGGACAGATACGCAGTATTTT.

This clonotype was observed a handful of times. The rearrangement links TRBV4-3 to TRBJ2-3; D may be TRBD2 (6 bases). V was shortened by 2 bases and J by 8 bases, with 20 bases between the two germline ends. Germline assignment: CDR1 LGHNA and CDR2 YSLEER. The CDR3 totals 16 residues. The CDR3 region has the DNA TGCGCCAGCAGCCAAAACCCGGGACTGTACACGGGTACGCAGTATTTT. It encodes CASSQNPGLYTGTQYF.